The subject of this entry is one T cell receptor beta chain. Its target is not known. A much larger clone differs from this one at a single base, so this may be a read error. These data come from a study of T cell repertoires in cytomegalovirus infection. Study outcomes and limitations: Summed frequency of shared TCR beta families picked out CMV carriers who also had the relevant HLA.

TCRdb itself ran the reads through MiXCR, one entry per CDR3 protein. The table includes roughly 800,000 distinct CDR3 sequences, almost 30% detected once. The source of this sequence is a human donor in good health (CMV status not recorded). Some clones in this sample may be carry-over from other donors' samples. The material was cultured CD8+ T cells from PBMCs, obtained from culture after CMV antigen stimulation.

CDR3 region: CASSYPPSSSPNNEQFF. CDR3 DNA sequence: TGTGCCAGCAGCTACCCCCCCTCGAGTTCCCCTAACAATGAGCAGTTCTTC. This chain links TRBV7-4 with TRBJ2-1; no clear D. The CDR3 runs to 17 residues. Germline loops: CDR1 SGHVT, CDR2 SQSDAQ. V was pared by 4 bases and J by 5 bases, with 21 bases between.